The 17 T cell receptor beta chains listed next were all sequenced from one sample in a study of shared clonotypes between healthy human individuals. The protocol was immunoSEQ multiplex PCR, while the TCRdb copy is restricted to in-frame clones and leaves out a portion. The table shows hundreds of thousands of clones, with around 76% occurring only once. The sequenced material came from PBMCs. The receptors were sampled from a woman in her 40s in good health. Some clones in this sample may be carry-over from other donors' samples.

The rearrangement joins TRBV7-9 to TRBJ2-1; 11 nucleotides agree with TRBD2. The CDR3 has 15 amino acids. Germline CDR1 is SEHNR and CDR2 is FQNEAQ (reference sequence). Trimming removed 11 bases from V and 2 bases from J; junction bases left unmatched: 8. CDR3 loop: CASVGLAETYNEQFF. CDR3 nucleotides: TGTGCCTCCGTGGGACTAGCGGAAACCTACAATGAGCAGTTCTTC.

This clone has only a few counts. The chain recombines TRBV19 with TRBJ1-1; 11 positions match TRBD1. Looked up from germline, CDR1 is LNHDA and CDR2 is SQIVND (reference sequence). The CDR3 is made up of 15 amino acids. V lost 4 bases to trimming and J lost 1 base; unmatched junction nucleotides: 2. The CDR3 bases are TGTGCCAGTAGTACGGGACAGGGGGGGAACACTGAAGCTTTCTTT. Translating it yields CASSTGQGGNTEAFF. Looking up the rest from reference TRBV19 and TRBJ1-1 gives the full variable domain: DGGITQSPKYLFRKEGQNVTLSCEQNLNHDAMYWYRQDPGQGLRLIYYSQIVNDFQKGDIAEGYSVSREKKESFPLTVTSAQKNPTAFYLCASSTGQGGNTEAFFGQGTRLTVV.

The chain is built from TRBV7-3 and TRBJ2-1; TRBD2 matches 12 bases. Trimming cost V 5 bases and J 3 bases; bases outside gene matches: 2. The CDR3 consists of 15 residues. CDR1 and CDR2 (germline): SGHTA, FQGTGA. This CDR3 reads CASSPGLAGYNEQFF. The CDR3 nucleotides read TGTGCCAGCAGCCCGGGACTAGCGGGCTACAATGAGCAGTTCTTC.

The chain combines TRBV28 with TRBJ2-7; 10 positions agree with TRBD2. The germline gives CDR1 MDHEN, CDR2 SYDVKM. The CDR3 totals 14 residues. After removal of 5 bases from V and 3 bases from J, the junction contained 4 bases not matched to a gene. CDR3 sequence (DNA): TGTGCCAGCAGTCTAGCGGGAGTCAGCTACGAGCAGTACTTC. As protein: CASSLAGVSYEQYF.

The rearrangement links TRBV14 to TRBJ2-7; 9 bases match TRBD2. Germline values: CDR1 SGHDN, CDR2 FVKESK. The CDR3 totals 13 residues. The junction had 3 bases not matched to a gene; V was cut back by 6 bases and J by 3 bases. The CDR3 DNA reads TGTGCCAGCAGTCCTAGCGGGGTCTACGAGCAGTACTTC. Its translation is CASSPSGVYEQYF.

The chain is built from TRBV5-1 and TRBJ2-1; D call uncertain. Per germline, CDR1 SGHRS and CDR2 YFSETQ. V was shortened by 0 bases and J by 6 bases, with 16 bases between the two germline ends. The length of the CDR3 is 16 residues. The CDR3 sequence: CASSLVERSVGNEQFF. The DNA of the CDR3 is TGCGCCAGCAGCTTGGTTGAACGGTCGGTAGGCAATGAGCAGTTCTTC.

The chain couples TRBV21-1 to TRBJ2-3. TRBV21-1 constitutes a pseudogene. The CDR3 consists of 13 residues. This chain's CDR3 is CASSNWWGDTQYF. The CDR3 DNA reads TGTGCCAGCAGCAATTGGTGGGGAGATACGCAGTATTTT.

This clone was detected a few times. DNA of the CDR3: TGTGCCAGCAGCTCCTCTAGCGCAAATTACTACAATGAGCAGTTCTTC. Protein sequence: CASSSSSANYYNEQFF. This chain joins TRBV5-4 and TRBJ2-1; tentatively, D is TRBD2 (6 bases). Trimming took off 3 bases at V and 3 bases at J, with 16 bases between the two ends. CDR1 is SGHNT and CDR2 is YYREEE in the germline V gene (reference sequence). This CDR3 has 16 amino acids. Using reference TRBV5-4 and TRBJ2-1 for the parts outside the CDR3, the full variable domain is ETGVTQSPTHLIKTRGQQVTLRCSSQSGHNTVSWYQQALGQGPQFIFQYYREEENGRGNFPPRFSGLQFPNYSSELNVNALELDDSALYLCASSSSSANYYNEQFFGPGTRLTVL.

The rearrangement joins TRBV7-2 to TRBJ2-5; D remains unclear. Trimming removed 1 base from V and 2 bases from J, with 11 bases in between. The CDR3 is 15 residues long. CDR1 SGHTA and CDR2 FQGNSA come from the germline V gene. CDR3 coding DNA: TGTGCCAGCAGCTTAGTTCGAGGAATACAAGAGACCCAGTACTTC. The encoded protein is CASSLVRGIQETQYF.

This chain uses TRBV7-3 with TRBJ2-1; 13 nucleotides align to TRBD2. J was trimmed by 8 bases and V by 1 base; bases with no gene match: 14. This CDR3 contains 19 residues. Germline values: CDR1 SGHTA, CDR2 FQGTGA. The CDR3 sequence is CASSLIPGLAGEFGDEQFF. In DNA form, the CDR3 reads TGTGCCAGCAGCTTAATCCCCGGACTAGCGGGAGAGTTTGGGGATGAGCAGTTCTTC.

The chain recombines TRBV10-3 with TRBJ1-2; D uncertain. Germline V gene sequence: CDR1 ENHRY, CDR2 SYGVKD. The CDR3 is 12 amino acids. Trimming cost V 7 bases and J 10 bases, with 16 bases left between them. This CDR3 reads CAITGRSVVYTF. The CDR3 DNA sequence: TGTGCCATCACTGGAAGGTCTGTTGTCTACACCTTC.

The CDR3 loop reads CASSMGTGGFGTEAFF. CDR3 in DNA: TGTGCCAGCAGCATGGGGACAGGGGGCTTCGGCACTGAAGCTTTCTTT. This sequence joins TRBV5-6 and TRBJ1-1; 12 nucleotides align to TRBD1. V was clipped by 4 bases and J by 4 bases; unmatched bases: 8. The germline gives CDR1 SGHDT, CDR2 YYEEEE. The CDR3 length is 16 residues.

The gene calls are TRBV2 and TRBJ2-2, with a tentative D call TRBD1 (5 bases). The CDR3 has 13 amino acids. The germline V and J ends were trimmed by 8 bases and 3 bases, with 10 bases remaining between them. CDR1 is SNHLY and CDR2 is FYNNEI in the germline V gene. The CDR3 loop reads CASFTGYTGELFF. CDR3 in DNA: TGTGCCAGCTTTACAGGATACACCGGGGAGCTGTTTTTT.

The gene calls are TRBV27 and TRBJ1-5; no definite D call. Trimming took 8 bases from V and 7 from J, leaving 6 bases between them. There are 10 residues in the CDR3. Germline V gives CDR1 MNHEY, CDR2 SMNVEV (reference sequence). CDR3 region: CASGVQPQHF. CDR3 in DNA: TGTGCCAGCGGTGTACAGCCCCAGCATTTT.

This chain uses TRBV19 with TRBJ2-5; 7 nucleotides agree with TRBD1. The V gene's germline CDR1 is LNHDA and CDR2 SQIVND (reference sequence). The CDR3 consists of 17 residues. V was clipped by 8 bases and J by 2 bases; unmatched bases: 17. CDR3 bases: TGTGCCAGTTCCCCCCAAACACTACAGGGGACGCAAGAGACCCAGTACTTC. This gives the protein CASSPQTLQGTQETQYF.

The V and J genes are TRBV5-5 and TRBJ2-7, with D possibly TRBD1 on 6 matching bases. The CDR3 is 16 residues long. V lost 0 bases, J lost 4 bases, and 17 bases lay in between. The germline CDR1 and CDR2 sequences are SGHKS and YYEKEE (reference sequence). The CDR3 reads CASSLAPPSGVYEQYF. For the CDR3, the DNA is TGTGCCAGCAGCTTGGCCCCTCCTTCAGGGGTATACGAGCAGTACTTC.

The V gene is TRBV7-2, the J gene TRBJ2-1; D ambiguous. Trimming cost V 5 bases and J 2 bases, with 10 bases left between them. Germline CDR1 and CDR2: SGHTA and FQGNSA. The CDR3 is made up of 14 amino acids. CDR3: CASSPSQAYNEQFF. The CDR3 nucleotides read TGTGCCAGCAGCCCCAGCCAAGCCTACAATGAGCAGTTCTTC.